This paragraph covers one T cell receptor beta chain sequence. Its antigen is currently unknown. The data stem from a study of cytomegalovirus exposure and HLA in healthy donors. Study results and limitations: Clusters of TCRs from the first cohort tended to co-occur in the roughly 120 validation repertoires (as a later analysis found).

The method was immunoSEQ multiplex PCR; TCRdb's version includes in-frame clones alone and lacks a portion of them. The sample lists tens of thousands of clones; less than 90% were seen once. The CDR3 consists of 16 residues. J was trimmed by 3 bases and V by 6 bases; bases with no gene match: 12. Germline CDR1 reads MNHEY; CDR2 reads SMNVEV (reference sequence). Sequenced: PBMCs. The receptor was isolated from a woman younger than 35 in good health and CMV-seropositive. The rearrangement links TRBV27 to TRBJ2-7; TRBD1 agrees at 9 bases. The CDR3: CASSRPPSTGGYEQYF. The DNA of the CDR3 is TGTGCCAGCAGCCGACCTCCCTCGACAGGGGGCTACGAGCAGTACTTC.